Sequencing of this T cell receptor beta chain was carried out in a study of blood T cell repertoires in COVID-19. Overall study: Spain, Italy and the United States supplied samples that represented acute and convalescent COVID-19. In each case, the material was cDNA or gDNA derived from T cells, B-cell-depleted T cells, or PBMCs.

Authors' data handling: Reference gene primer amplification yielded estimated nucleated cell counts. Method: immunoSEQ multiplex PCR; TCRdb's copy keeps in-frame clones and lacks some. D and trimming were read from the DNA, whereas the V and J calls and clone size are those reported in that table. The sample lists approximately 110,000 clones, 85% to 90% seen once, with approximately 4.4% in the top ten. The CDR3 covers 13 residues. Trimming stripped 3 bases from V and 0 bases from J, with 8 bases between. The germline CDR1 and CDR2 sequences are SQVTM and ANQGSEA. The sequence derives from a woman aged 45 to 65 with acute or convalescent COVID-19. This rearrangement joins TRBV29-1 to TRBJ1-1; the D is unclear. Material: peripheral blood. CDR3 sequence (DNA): TGCAGCGTTGAGGGCCCGATGAACACTGAAGCTTTCTTT. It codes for CSVEGPMNTEAFF.